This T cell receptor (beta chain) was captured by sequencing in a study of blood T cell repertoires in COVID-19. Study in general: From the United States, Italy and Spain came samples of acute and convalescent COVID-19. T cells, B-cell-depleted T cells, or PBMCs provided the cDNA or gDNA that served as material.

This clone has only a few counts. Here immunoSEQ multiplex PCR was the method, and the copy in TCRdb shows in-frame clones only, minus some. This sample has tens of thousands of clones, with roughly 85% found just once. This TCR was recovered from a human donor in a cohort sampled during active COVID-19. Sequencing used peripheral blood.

The CDR3 here is CATSGSQRNQPQHF. DNA of the CDR3: TGTGCCACCAGTGGAAGCCAGCGAAATCAGCCCCAGCATTTT. This chain uses TRBV24-1 with TRBJ1-5; D is ambiguous. Germline CDR1 reads KGHDR; CDR2 reads SFDVKD. CDR3 length: 14 amino acids. The V end was cut by 5 bases, the J end by 4 bases, with 11 bases between.